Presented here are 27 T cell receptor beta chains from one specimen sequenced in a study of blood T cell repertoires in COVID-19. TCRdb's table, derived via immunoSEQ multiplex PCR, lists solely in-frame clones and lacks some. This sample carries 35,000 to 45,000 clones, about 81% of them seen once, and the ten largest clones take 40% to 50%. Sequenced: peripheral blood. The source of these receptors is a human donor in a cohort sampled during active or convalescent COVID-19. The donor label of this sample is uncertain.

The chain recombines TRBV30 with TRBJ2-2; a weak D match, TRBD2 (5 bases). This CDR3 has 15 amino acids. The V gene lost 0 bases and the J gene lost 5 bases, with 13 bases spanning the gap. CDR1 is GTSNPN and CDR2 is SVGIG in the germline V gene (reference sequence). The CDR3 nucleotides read TGTGCCTGGAGTGTACAAACAGAGGGAACCGGGGAGCTGTTTTTT. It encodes CAWSVQTEGTGELFF. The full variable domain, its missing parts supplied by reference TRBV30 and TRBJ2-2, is SQTIHQWPATLVQPVGSPLSLECTVEGTSNPNLYWYRQAAGRGLQLLFYSVGIGQISSEVPQNLSASRPQDRQFILSSKKLLLSDSGFYLCAWSVQTEGTGELFFGEGSRLTVL.

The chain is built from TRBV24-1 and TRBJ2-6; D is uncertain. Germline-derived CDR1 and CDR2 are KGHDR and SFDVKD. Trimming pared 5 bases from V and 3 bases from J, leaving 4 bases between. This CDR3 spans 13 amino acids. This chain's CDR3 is CATSGGGANVLTF. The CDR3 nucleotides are TGTGCCACCAGTGGAGGTGGGGCCAACGTCCTGACTTTC.

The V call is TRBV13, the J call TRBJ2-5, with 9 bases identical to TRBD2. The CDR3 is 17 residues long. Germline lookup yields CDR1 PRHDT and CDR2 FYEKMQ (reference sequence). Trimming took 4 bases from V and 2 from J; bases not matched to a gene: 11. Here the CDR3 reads CASSWASGTLQQETQYF. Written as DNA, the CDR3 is TGTGCCAGCAGCTGGGCTAGCGGGACCCTCCAACAAGAGACCCAGTACTTC. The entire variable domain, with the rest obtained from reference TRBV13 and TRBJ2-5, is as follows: AAGVIQSPRHLIKEKRETATLKCYPIPRHDTVYWYQQGPGQDPQFLISFYEKMQSDKGSIPDRFSAQQFSDYHSELNMSSLELGDSALYFCASSWASGTLQQETQYFGPGTRLLVL.

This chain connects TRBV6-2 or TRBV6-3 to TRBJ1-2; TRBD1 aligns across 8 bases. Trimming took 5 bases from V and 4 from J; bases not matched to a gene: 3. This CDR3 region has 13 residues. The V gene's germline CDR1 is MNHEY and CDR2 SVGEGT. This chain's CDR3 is CASSGTGLYGYTF. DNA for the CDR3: TGTGCCAGCAGTGGGACAGGTCTCTATGGCTACACCTTC.

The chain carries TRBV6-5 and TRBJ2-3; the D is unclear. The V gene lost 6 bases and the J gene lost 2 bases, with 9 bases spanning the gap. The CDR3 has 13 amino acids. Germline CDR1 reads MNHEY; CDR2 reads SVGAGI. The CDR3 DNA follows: TGTGCCAGCAGCTCCGGGTCCACAGATACGCAGTATTTT. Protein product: CASSSGSTDTQYF.

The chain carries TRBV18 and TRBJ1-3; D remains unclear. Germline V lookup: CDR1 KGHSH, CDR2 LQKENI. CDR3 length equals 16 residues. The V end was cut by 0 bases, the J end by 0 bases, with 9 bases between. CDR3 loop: CASSPPARSSGNTIYF. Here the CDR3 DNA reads TGTGCCAGCTCACCACCGGCCCGGAGCTCTGGAAACACCATATATTTT. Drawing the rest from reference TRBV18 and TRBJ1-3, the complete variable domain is NAGVMQNPRHLVRRRGQEARLRCSPMKGHSHVYWYRQLPEEGLKFMVYLQKENIIDESGMPKERFSAEFPKEGPSILRIQQVVRGDSAAYFCASSPPARSSGNTIYFGEGSWLTVV.

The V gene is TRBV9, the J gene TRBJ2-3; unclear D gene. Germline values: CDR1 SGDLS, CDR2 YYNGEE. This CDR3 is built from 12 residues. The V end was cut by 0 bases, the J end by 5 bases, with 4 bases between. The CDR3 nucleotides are TGTGCCAGCAGCGTAGGCAGAGATACGCAGTATTTT. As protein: CASSVGRDTQYF.

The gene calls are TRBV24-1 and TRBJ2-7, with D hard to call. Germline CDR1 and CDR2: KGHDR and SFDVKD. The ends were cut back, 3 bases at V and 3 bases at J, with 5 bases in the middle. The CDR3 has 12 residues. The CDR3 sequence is CATSDTDYEQYF. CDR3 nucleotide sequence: TGTGCCACCAGTGATACAGACTACGAGCAGTACTTC.

The CDR3 DNA sequence: TGTGCCTGGAGTCCCCTGGGACTAGCGGGAGCTGCATCCTACAATGAGCAGTTCTTC. It encodes CAWSPLGLAGAASYNEQFF. The V and J genes are TRBV30 and TRBJ2-1; 14 positions match TRBD2. Germline trimming cut 2 bases from V and 1 base from J; bases unmatched to any gene: 10. Germline V CDR1 and CDR2: GTSNPN, SVGIG (reference sequence). The CDR3 extends over 19 amino acids.

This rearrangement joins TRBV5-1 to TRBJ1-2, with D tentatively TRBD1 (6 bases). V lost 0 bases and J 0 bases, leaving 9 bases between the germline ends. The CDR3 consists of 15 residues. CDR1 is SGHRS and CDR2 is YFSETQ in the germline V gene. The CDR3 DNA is TGCGCCAGCAGCTTGGCCGACAGGACTAACTATGGCTACACCTTC. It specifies CASSLADRTNYGYTF.

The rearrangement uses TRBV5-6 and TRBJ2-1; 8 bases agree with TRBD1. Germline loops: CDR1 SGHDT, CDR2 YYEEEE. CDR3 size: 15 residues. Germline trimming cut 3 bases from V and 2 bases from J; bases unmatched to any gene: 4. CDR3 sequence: CASSYRDRPYNEQFF. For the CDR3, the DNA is TGTGCCAGCAGCTACCGGGACAGGCCCTACAATGAGCAGTTCTTC.

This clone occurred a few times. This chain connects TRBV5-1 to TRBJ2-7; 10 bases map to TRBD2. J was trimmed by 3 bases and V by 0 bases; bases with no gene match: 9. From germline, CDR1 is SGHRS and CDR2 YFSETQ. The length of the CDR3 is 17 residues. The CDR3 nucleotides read TGCGCCAGCAGCTTGGCACGGCAGCGGGAGGGAAGCTACGAGCAGTACTTC. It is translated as CASSLARQREGSYEQYF.

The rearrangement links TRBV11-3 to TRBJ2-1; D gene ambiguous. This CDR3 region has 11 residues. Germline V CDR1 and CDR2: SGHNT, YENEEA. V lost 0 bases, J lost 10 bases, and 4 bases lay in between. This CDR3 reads CASSLDVEQFF. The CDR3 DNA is TGTGCCAGCAGCTTAGACGTGGAGCAGTTCTTC. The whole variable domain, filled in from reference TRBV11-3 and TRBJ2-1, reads EAGVVQSPRYKIIEKKQPVAFWCNPISGHNTLYWYLQNLGQGPELLIRYENEEAVDDSQLPKDRFSAERLKGVDSTLKIQPAELGDSAVYLCASSLDVEQFFGPGTRLTVL.

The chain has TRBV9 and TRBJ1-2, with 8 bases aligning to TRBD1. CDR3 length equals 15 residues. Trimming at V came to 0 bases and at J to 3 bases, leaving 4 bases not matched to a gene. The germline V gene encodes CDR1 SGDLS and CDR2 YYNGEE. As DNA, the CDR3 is TGTGCCAGCAGCGTAGGTCACAGGGGGGACTATGGCTACACCTTC. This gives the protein CASSVGHRGDYGYTF.

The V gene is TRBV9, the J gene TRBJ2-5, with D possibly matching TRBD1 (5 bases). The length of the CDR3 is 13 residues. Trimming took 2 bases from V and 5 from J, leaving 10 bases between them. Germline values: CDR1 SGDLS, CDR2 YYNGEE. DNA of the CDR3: TGTGCCAGCAGCGTCTATCAGGGCGAGACCCAGTACTTC. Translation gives CASSVYQGETQYF.

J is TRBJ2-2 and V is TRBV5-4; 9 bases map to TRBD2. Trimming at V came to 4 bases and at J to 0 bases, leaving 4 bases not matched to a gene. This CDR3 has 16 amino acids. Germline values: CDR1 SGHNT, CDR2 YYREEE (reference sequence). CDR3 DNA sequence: TGTGCCAGCAGCCCAATAGCGGGAGCGAACACCGGGGAGCTGTTTTTT. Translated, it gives CASSPIAGANTGELFF.

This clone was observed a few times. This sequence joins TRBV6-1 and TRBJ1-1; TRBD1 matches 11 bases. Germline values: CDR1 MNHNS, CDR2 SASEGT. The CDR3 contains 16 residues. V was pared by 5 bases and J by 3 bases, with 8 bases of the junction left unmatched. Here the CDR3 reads CASSKGQGAFDTEAFF. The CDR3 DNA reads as TGTGCCAGCAGTAAAGGACAGGGGGCGTTTGACACTGAAGCTTTCTTT.

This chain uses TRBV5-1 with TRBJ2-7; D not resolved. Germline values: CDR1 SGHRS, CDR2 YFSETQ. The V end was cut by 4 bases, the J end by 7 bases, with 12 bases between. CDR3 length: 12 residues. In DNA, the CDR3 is TGCGCCAGCAGCCTACCAACGCGGGAGCAGTACTTC. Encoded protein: CASSLPTREQYF. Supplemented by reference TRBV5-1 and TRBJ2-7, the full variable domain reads KAGVTQTPRYLIKTRGQQVTLSCSPISGHRSVSWYQQTPGQGLQFLFEYFSETQRNKGNFPGRFSGRQFSNSRSEMNVSTLELGDSALYLCASSLPTREQYFGPGTRLTVT.

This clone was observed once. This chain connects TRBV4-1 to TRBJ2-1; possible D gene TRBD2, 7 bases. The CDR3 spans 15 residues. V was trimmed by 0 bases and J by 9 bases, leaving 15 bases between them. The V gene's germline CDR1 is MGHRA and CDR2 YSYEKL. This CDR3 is CASSQESGGAGEQFF. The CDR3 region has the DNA TGCGCCAGCAGCCAAGAAAGTGGGGGGGCGGGTGAGCAGTTCTTC.

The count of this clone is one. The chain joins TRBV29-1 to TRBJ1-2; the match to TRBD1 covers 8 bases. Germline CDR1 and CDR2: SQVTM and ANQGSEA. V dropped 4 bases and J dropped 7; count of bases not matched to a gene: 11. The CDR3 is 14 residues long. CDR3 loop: CSVGPGTGGGGYTF. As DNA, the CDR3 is TGCAGCGTTGGACCCGGGACAGGCGGAGGTGGCTACACCTTC.

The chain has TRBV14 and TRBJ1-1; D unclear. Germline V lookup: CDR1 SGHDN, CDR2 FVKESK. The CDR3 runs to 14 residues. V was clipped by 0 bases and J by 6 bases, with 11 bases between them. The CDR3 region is CASSQEMGSAEAFF. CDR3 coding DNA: TGTGCCAGCAGCCAAGAAATGGGTAGCGCTGAAGCTTTCTTT.

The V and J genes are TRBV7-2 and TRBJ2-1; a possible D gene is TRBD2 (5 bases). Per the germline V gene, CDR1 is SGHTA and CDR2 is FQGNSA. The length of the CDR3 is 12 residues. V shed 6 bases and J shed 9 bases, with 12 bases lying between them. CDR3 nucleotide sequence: TGTGCCAGCAGGGCTACTAGTAGTGAGCAGTTCTTC. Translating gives CASRATSSEQFF.

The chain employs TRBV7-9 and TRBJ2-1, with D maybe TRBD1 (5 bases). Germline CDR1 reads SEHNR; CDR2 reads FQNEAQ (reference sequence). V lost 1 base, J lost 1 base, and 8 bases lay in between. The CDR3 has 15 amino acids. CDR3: CASSLESGSYNEQFF. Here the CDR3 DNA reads TGTGCCAGCAGCTTAGAGTCAGGGTCCTACAATGAGCAGTTCTTC. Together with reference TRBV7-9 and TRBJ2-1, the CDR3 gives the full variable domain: DTGVSQNPRHKITKRGQNVTFRCDPISEHNRLYWYRQTLGQGPEFLTYFQNEAQLEKSRLLSDRFSAERPKGSFSTLEIQRTEQGDSAMYLCASSLESGSYNEQFFGPGTRLTVL.

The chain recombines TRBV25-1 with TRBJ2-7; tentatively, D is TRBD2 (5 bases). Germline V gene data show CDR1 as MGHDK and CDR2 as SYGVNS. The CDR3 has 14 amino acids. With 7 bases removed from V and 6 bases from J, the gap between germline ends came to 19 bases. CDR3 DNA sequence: TGTGCCAGCATTGCGGACTTGGGGATTTCCGAGCAGTACTTC. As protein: CASIADLGISEQYF.

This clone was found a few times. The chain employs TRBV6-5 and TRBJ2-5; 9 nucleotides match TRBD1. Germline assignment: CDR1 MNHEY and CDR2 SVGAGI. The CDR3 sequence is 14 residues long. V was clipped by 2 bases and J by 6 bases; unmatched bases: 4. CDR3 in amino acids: CASSYDRGRKTQYF. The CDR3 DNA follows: TGTGCCAGCAGTTACGACAGGGGGAGAAAGACCCAGTACTTC.

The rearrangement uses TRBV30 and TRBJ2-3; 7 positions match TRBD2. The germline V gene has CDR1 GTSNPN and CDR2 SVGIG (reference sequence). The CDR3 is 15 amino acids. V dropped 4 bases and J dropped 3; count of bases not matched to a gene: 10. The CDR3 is CAWTSDGRTTDTQYF. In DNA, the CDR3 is TGTGCCTGGACATCCGACGGGAGGACAACAGATACGCAGTATTTT.

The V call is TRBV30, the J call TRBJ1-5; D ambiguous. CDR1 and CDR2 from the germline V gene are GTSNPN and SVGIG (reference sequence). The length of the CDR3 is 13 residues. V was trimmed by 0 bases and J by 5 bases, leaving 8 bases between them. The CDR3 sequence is CAWSVRGYQPQHF. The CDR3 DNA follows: TGTGCCTGGAGTGTACGAGGATATCAGCCCCAGCATTTT.